Reported below is one T cell receptor (beta chain). The record originates from a study of blood T cell repertoires in COVID-19. Overall study: Sites across the United States, Italy and Spain contributed samples from acute and convalescent COVID-19. The analysed material was cDNA or gDNA that came from T cells, B-cell-depleted T cells, or PBMCs.

Sequencing was performed with immunoSEQ multiplex PCR; in TCRdb, only in-frame clones are kept and a portion is missing. The data show under 150,000 clones, approximately 85% seen once. Trimming removed 0 bases from V and 4 bases from J; junction bases left unmatched: 7. Germline CDR1 LGHNT, CDR2 FRNRAP. This CDR3 has 16 residues. The sequence came from a man aged 35 to 55 with acute or convalescent COVID-19. The chain couples TRBV12-5 to TRBJ2-5; 8 bases fit TRBD2. Sequenced material: peripheral blood. CDR3 protein: CASGLVVGRGGETQYF. CDR3 DNA: TGTGCTAGTGGTTTGGTGGTCGGACGGGGGGGAGAGACCCAGTACTTC.